Described below is a single T cell receptor beta chain sequence and its context. What it binds is unknown. This specimen belongs to a study of OX40 agonist ivuxolimab in advanced cancers. Background on the study: Patient treatment consisted of intravenous ivuxolimab administration every 2 weeks at 0.01 to 10 mg/kg.

CDR3 size: 15 residues. CDR1 and CDR2 from the germline V gene are SGHTS and YDEGEE. With 4 bases removed from V and 2 bases from J, the gap between germline ends came to 16 bases. Overall study findings and caveats: Some nonresponders additionally presented with little normalized T-cell clonal expansion.

This table comes from immunoSEQ multiplex PCR, and its TCRdb copy is limited to in-frame clones, with some not included. Among some 82,000 clones listed, 91% were seen once. The sequence came from an adult with an advanced solid tumor such as melanoma, head and neck, liver or kidney cancer. The gene calls are TRBV5-8 and TRBJ2-7; no reliable D call. Sequencing was performed on CD4+ or CD8+ T cells sorted from blood, taken in a trial of the OX40 agonist ivuxolimab. CDR3 loop: CASSPPEPTAYEQYF. The CDR3 coding sequence is TGTGCCAGCAGCCCTCCGGAACCAACCGCCTACGAGCAGTACTTC.